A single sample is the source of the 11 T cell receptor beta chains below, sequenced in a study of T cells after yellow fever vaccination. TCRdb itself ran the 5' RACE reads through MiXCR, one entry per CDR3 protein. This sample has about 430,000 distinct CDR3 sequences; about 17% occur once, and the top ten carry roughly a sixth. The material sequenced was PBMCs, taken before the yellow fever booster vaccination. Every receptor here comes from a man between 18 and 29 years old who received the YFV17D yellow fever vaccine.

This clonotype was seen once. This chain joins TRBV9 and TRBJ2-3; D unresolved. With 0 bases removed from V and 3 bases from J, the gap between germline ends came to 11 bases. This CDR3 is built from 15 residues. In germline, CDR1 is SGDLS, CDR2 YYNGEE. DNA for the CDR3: TGTGCCAGCAGCGTAGGGGAAGGACCGACAGATACGCAGTATTTT. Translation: CASSVGEGPTDTQYF. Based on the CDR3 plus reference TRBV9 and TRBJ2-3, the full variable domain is DSGVTQTPKHLITATGQRVTLRCSPRSGDLSVYWYQQSLDQGLQFLIQYYNGEERAKGNILERFSAQQFPDLHSELNLSSLELGDSALYFCASSVGEGPTDTQYFGPGTRLTVL.

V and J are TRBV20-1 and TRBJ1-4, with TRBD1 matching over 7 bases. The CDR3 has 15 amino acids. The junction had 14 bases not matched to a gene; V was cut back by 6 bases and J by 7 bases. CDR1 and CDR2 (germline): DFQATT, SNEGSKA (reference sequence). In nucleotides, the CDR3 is TGCAGTGCCGTAGCGGAACCGGGACAGACTGAAAAACTGTTTTTT. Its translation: CSAVAEPGQTEKLFF.

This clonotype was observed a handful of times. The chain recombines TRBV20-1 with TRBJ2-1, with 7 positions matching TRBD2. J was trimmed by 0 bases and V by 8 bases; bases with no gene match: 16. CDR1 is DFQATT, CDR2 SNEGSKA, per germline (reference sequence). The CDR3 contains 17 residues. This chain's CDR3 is CSIRVAGIYSSYNEQFF. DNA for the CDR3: TGCAGTATTAGGGTAGCGGGTATTTATAGCTCCTACAATGAGCAGTTCTTC.

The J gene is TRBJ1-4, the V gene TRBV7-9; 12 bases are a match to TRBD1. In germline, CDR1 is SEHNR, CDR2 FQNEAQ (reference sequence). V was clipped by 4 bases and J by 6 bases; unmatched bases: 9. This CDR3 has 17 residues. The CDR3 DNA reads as TGTGCCAGCAGCTCCGGGACAGGGGGCGAAATTCATGAAAAACTGTTTTTT. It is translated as CASSSGTGGEIHEKLFF.

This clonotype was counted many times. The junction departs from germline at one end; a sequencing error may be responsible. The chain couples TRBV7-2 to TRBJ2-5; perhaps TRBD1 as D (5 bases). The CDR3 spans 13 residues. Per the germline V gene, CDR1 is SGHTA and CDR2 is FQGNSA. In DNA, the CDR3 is TGCGCCAGCAGCTTCCAGGGCCAAGAGACCCAGTACTTC. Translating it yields CASSFQGQETQYF. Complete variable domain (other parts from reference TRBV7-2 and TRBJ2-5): GAGVSQSPSNKVTEKGKDVELRCDPISGHTALYWYRQSLGQGLEFLIYFQGNSAPDKSGLPSDRFSAERTGGSVSTLTIQRTQQEDSAVYLCASSFQGQETQYFGPGTRLLVL.

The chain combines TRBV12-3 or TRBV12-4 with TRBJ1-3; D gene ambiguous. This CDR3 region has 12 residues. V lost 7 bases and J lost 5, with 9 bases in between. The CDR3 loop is CASTGLRNTIYF. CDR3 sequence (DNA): TGTGCCAGCACGGGTCTGCGAAACACCATATATTTT.

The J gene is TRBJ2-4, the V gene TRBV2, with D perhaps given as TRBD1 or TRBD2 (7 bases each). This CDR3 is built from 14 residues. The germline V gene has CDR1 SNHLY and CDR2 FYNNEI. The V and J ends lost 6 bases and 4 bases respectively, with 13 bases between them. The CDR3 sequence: CASRSGTAKNIQYF. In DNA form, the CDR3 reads TGTGCCAGCAGAAGCGGGACAGCTAAAAACATTCAGTACTTC.

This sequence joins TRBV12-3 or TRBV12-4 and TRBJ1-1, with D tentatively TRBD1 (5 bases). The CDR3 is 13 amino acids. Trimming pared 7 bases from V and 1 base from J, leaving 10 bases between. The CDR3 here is CASTRTGNTEAFF. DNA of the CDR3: TGTGCCAGCACCCGAACAGGGAACACTGAAGCTTTCTTT.

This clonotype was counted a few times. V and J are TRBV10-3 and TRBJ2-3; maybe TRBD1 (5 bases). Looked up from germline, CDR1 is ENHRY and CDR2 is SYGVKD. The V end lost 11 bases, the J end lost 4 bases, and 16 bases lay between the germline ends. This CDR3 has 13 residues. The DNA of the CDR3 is TGTGCCGCCAGAGCCGAAGGGGCAGATACGCAGTATTTT. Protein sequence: CAARAEGADTQYF.

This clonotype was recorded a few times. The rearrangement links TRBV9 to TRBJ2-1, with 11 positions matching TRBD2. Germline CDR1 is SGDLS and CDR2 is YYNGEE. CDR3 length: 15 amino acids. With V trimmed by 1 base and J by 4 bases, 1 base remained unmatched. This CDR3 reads CASSVRLAGYNEQFF. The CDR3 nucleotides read TGTGCCAGCAGCGTAAGACTAGCGGGGTACAATGAGCAGTTCTTC.

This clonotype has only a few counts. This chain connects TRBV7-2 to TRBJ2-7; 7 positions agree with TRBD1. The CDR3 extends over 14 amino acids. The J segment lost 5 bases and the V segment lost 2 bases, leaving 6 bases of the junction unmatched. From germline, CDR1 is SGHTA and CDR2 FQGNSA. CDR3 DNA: TGTGCCAGCAGCTTACAGAGGGGGCCCCACGAGCAGTACTTC. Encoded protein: CASSLQRGPHEQYF.